Listed below are T cell receptor beta chains from one sample, sequenced in a study of tissue T cells after allogeneic stem cell transplantation. The repertoire was sequenced with immunoSEQ multiplex PCR; TCRdb's copy has only in-frame clones and lacks some. The data contain fewer than 30,000 clones, about 85% of them singletons. Sequenced here: blood, sampled before transplantation. These receptors originate from a woman aged 18-49 years who later had graft-versus-host disease after an allogeneic stem cell transplant. Each CDR3 is given with its conserved first and last residue. A D gene is named only where the DNA matches it firmly. Clone size, where shown, is once, few, many, or a class for clones that have expanded.

CDR3 DNA: TGTGCCAGCAGCATGGGACAGTCTAGGGCTGAAGCTTTCTTT
CDR3 protein: CASSMGQSRAEAFF
V gene: TRBV5-8
J gene: TRBJ1-1
clone size: -
D gene: TRBD1

CDR3 DNA: TGTGCCAGCAGCCAAGGGTCAGGGTTTTCCTACGAGCAGTACTTC
CDR3 protein: CASSQGSGFSYEQYF
V gene: TRBV14
J gene: TRBJ2-7
clone size: few
D gene: -

CDR3 DNA: TGCGCCAGCAGCCACTCCCCGAACACTGAAGCTTTCTTT
CDR3 protein: CASSHSPNTEAFF
V gene: TRBV4-3
J gene: TRBJ1-1
clone size: -
D gene: -

CDR3 DNA: TGTGCCAGCAGCCTCTACGGGGTCTCCTACGAGCAGTACTTC
CDR3 protein: CASSLYGVSYEQYF
V gene: TRBV7-8
J gene: TRBJ2-7
clone size: -
D gene: -

CDR3 DNA: TGTGCCTGGAATGGGGGGAACACTGAAGCTTTCTTT
CDR3 protein: CAWNGGNTEAFF
V gene: TRBV30
J gene: TRBJ1-1
clone size: -
D gene: -

CDR3 DNA: TGTGCCAGCAGTGATTTTGGAGTCTACGAGCAGTACTTC
CDR3 protein: CASSDFGVYEQYF
V gene: TRBV2
J gene: TRBJ2-7
clone size: -
D gene: -

CDR3 DNA: TGTGCCACCAGCAGTCGGGAGGGGGCAGGAGGCTACACCTTC
CDR3 protein: CATSSREGAGGYTF
V gene: TRBV15
J gene: TRBJ1-2
clone size: -
D gene: TRBD1

CDR3 DNA: TGCGCCAGCAGCCATTCCATAGCGGGGGCTTCCTACAATGAGCAGTTCTTC
CDR3 protein: CASSHSIAGASYNEQFF
V gene: TRBV4-3
J gene: TRBJ2-1
clone size: once
D gene: TRBD2

CDR3 DNA: TGTGCCAGCAGCCCCGACAGGGGCCCTAATGAAAAACTGTTTTTT
CDR3 protein: CASSPDRGPNEKLFF
V gene: TRBV6-5
J gene: TRBJ1-4
clone size: -
D gene: TRBD1

CDR3 DNA: TGTGCCAGCAGCCGGAGAAGGGTGAACACTGAAGCTTTCTTT
CDR3 protein: CASSRRRVNTEAFF
V gene: TRBV27
J gene: TRBJ1-1
clone size: -
D gene: -